This T cell receptor beta chain is drawn from a study of cytomegalovirus exposure and HLA in healthy donors. The PCR employed 60 Vbeta primers together with 13 Jbeta primers. Assay: immunoSEQ multiplex PCR; the TCRdb copy retains only in-frame clones and omits some. Its clone listing holds 200,000 to 250,000 clones. Comments on this clone: Its antigen is still unknown.

Donors sampled were nominally healthy, though unrecorded immune exposures were likely. V lost 8 bases, J lost 5 bases, and 18 bases stayed unmatched. CDR3 length: 17 residues. Germline V CDR1 and CDR2: LNHDA, SQIVND (reference sequence). Study-level points and caveats: Productive rates of about 90% or about 30% were seen for most TCR beta V segments in an earlier analysis. As immune exposure information, only CMV serostatus was available. Researchers reported in a later analysis that a missense DCLRE1C variant was tied to TCR beta V- and J-gene trimming.

The TCR comes from a girl aged 2 to 10 in good health and CMV-seropositive. This chain links TRBV19 with TRBJ2-1, with 7 bases aligning to TRBD2. Sequenced sample: PBMCs. This chain's CDR3 is CASQHDRRAGANNEQFF. The CDR3 DNA reads as TGTGCCAGTCAACATGACCGACGGGCGGGAGCTAACAATGAGCAGTTCTTC.